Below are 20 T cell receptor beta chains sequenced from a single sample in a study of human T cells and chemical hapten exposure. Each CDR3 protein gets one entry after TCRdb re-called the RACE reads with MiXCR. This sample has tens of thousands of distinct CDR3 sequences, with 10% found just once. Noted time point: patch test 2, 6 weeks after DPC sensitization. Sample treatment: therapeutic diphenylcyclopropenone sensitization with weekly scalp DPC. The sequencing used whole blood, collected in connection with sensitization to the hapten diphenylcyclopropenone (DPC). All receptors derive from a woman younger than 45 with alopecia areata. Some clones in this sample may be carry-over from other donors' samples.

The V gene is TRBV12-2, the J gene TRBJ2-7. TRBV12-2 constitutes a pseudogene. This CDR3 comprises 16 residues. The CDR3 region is CASRLVQKPSSYEQYF. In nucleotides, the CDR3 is TGTGCAAGTCGCTTAGTCCAGAAGCCCAGCTCCTACGAGCAGTACTTC.

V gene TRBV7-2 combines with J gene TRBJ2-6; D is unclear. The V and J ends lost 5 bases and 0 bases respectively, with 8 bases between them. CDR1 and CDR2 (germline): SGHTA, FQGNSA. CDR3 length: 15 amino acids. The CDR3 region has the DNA TGTGCCAGCAGCAAACAAGTCTCTGGGGCCAACGTCCTGACTTTC. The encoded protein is CASSKQVSGANVLTF.

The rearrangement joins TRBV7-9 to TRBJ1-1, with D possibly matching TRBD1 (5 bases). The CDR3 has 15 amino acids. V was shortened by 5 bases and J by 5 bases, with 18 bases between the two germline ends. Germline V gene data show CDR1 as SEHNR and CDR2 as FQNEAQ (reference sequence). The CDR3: CASSRQTGLLTEAFF. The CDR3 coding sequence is TGTGCCAGCAGCCGCCAAACAGGTCTCTTAACTGAAGCTTTCTTT.

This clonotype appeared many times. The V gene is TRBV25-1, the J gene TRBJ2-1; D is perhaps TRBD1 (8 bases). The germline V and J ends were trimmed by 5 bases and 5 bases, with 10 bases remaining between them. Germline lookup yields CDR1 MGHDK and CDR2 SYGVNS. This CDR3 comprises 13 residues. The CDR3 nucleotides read TGTGCCAGCAGTACAGGGGGGGACAATGAGCAGTTCTTC. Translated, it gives CASSTGGDNEQFF.

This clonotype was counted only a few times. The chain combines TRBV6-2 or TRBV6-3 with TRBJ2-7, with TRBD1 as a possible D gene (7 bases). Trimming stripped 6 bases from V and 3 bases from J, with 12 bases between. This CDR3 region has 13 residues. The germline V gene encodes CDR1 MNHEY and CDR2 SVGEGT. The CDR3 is CASRRDSLYEQYF. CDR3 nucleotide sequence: TGTGCCAGCAGGCGGGACAGCCTCTACGAGCAGTACTTC.

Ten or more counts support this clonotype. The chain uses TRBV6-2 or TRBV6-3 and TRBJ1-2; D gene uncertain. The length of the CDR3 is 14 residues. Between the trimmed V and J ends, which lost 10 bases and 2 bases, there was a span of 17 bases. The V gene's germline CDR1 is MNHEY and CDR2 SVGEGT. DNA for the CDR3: TGTGCCACCCTACCATGGGCACCGAACTATGGCTACACCTTC. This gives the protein CATLPWAPNYGYTF.

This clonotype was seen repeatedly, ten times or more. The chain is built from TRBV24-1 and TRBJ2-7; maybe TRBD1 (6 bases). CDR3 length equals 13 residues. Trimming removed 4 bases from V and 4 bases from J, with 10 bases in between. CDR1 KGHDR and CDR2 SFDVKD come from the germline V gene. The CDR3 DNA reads TGTGCCACCAGTGACTCGACAGGATACGAGCAGTACTTC. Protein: CATSDSTGYEQYF.

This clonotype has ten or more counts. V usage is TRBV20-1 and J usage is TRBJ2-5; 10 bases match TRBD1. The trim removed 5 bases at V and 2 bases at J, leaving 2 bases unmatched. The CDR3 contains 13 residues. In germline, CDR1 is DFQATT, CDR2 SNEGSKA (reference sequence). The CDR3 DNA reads TGCAGTGCTCCGGACAGGGGGCAAGAGACCCAGTACTTC. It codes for CSAPDRGQETQYF.

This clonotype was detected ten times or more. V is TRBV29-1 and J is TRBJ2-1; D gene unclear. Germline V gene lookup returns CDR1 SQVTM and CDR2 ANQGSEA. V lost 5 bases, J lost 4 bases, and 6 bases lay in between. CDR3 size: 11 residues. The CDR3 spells CSVWRYNEQFF. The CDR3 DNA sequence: TGCAGCGTTTGGCGGTACAATGAGCAGTTCTTC.

The CDR3 DNA reads as TGTGCCAGCAGCCGTGGGCTAGCGGGGGCCCGTTCTCAAGAGACCCAGTACTTC. Its translation is CASSRGLAGARSQETQYF. The chain links TRBV5-4 to TRBJ2-5; 10 bases are a match to TRBD2. Germline values: CDR1 SGHNT, CDR2 YYREEE (reference sequence). The CDR3 length is 18 residues. The junction had 14 bases not matched to a gene; V was cut back by 4 bases and J by 2 bases.

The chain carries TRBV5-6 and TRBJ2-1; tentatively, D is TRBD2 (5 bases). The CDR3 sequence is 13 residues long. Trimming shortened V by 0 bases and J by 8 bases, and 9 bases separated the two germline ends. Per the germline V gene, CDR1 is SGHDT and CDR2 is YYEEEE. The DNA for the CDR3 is TGTGCCAGCAGCTTGGGCCTAGCATATGAGCAGTTCTTC. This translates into CASSLGLAYEQFF.

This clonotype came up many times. The CDR3 region is CASRFGTADTEAFF. The CDR3, as DNA: TGCGCCAGCAGATTTGGGACAGCAGACACTGAAGCTTTCTTT. The chain recombines TRBV10-2 with TRBJ1-1; 7 nucleotides agree with TRBD1. The CDR3 covers 14 residues. After removal of 6 bases from V and 3 bases from J, the junction contained 7 bases not matched to a gene. Germline lookup yields CDR1 WSHSY and CDR2 SAAADI.

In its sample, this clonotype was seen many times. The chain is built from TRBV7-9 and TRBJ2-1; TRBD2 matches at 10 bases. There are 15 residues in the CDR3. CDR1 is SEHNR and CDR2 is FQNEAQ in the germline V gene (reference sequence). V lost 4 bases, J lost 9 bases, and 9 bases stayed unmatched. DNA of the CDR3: TGTGCCAGCAGCTCTTTAGCGGGGGGTCGCGCTGAGCAGTTCTTC. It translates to CASSSLAGGRAEQFF.

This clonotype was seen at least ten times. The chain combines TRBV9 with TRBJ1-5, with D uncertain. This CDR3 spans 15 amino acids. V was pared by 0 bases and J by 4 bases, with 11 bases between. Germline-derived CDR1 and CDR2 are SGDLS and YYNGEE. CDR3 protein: CASSVGGGFNQPQHF. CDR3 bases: TGTGCCAGCAGCGTAGGTGGAGGATTTAATCAGCCCCAGCATTTT.

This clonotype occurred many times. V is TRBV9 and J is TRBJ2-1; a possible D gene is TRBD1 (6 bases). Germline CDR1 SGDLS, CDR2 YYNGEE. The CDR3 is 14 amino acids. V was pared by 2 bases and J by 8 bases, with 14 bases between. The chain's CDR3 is CASSVMTGADEQFF. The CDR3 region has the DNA TGTGCCAGCAGCGTTATGACAGGAGCGGATGAGCAGTTCTTC.

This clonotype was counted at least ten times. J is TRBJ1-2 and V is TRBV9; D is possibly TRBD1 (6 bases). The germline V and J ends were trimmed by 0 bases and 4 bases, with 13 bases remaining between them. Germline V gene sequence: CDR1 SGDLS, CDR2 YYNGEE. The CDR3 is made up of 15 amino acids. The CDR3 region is CASSVEPGAVYGYTF. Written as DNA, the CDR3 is TGTGCCAGCAGCGTAGAACCGGGGGCGGTCTATGGCTACACCTTC.

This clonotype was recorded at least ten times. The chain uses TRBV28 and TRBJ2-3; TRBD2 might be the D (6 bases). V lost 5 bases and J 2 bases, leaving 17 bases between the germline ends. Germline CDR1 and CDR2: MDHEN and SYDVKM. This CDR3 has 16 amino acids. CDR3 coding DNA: TGTGCCAGCAGTCCAAATAGCGGTCGGATCACAGATACGCAGTATTTT. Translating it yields CASSPNSGRITDTQYF.

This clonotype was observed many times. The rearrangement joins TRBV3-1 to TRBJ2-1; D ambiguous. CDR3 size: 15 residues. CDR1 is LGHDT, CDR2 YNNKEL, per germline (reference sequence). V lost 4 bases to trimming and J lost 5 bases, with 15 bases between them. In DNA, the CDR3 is TGTGCCAGCAGCCTCCCCCAGGCGGCGAACAATGAGCAGTTCTTC. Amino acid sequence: CASSLPQAANNEQFF.

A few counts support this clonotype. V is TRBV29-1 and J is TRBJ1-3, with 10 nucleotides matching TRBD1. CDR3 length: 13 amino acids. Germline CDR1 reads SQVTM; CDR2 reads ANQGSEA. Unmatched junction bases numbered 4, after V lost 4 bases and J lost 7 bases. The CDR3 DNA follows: TGCAGCGTTGCGTGGGACAGGGGCAACACCATATATTTT. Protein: CSVAWDRGNTIYF. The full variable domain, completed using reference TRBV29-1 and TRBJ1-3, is SAVISQKPSRDICQRGTSLTIQCQVDSQVTMMFWYRQQPGQSLTLIATANQGSEATYESGFVIDKFPISRPNLTFSTLTVSNMSPEDSSIYLCSVAWDRGNTIYFGEGSWLTVV.

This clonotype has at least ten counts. The CDR3 spells CAWSQRRGETQYF. CDR3 in DNA: TGTGCCTGGAGTCAACGCAGGGGTGAGACCCAGTACTTC. J is TRBJ2-5 and V is TRBV30; D possibly corresponds to TRBD1 (6 bases). V was pared by 2 bases and J by 5 bases, with 12 bases between. The CDR3 runs 13 residues. Germline CDR1 is GTSNPN and CDR2 is SVGIG (reference sequence).